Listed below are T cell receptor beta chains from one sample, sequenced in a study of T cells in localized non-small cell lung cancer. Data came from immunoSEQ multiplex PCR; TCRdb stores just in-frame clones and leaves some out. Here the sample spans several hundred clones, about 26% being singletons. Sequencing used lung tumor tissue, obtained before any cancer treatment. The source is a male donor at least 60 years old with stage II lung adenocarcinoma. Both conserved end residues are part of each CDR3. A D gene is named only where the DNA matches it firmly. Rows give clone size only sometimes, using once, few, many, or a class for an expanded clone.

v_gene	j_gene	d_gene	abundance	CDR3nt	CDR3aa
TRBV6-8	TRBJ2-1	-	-	TGTGCCAGCAGCTCAAGGGGGAAGTGGGAGTTCTTC	CASSSRGKWEFF
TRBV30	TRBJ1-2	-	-	TGTGCCTGGAACTCGAGGGAGGGAGGAACCTATGGCTACACCTTC	CAWNSREGGTYGYTF
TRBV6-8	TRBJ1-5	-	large	TGTGCCAGCAGCAGCCTTCAAAGGCCCCAGCATTTT	CASSSLQRPQHF
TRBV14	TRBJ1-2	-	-	TGTGCCAGCAGCCAAGAGGACCGAGATGGCTACACCTTC	CASSQEDRDGYTF
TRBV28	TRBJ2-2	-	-	TGTGCCAGCAGTTTACTATTCGGGGGGCCCGGGGAGCTGTTTTTT	CASSLLFGGPGELFF
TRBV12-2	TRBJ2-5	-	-	TGTGCAAGTCGCTTAGTTGTTGTGTCCGGTGACGAGACCCAGTACTTC	CASRLVVVSGDETQYF
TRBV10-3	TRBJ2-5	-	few	TGTGCCATCAGTGAGAGAGGGGAGACCCAGTACTTC	CAISERGETQYF
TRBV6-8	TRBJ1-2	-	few	TGTGCCAGCAGTTACCGCAGGGGAAACTATGGCTACACCTTC	CASSYRRGNYGYTF
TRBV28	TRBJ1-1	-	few	TGTGCCAGCCCGAGGACTGGGGGCACTGAAGCTTTCTTT	CASPRTGGTEAFF
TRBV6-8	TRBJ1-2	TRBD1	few	TGTGCCAGCAGTTCAGGGGGCCATGGCTACACCTTC	CASSSGGHGYTF
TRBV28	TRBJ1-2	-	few	TGTGCCAGCCGCGCAGGAGGACACCCATCTAACTATGGCTACACCTTC	CASRAGGHPSNYGYTF
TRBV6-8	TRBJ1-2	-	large	TGTGCCAGCAGGCCACTGGGCGCCCACTATGGCTACACCTTC	CASRPLGAHYGYTF
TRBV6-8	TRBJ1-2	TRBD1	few	TGTGCCAGCAGATACAAACAATGCCCGGGACAGCTCCCCTATGGCTACACCTTC	CASRYKQCPGQLPYGYTF
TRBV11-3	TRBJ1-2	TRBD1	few	TGTGCCAGCAGCCCACAGACAGGGGTTATGGGAGGACATGGCTACACCTTC	CASSPQTGVMGGHGYTF
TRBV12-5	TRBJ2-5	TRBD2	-	TGTGCTAGTGGTTTACTAGCGGGGGTACAAGAGACCCAGTACTTC	CASGLLAGVQETQYF
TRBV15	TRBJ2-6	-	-	TGTGCCACCAGCAGAGATGGGGGGGCCGGGGCCAACGTCCTGACTTTC	CATSRDGGAGANVLTF
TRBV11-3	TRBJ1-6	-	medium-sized	TGTGCCAGCAGCTATCACGGCAGGGGCGCATCCTATAATTCACCCCTCCACTTT	CASSYHGRGASYNSPLHF
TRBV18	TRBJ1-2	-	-	TGTGCCAGCTCCCCTTCGGGCGAAGGCTATGGCTACACCTTC	CASSPSGEGYGYTF
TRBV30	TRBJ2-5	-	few	TGTGCCTGGAGTGTACGAGTGGAGACCCAGTACTTC	CAWSVRVETQYF
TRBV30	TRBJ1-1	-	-	TGTGCCTGGAGTTCCGGGACACCCGAGGATTTCTTT	CAWSSGTPEDFF
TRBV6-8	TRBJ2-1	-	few	TGTGCCAGCAGTTCCGGGACTCACTACAATGAGCAGTTCTTC	CASSSGTHYNEQFF
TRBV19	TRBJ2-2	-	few	TGTGCCAGTAGTAAGGGAATTACCGTTGCCGGGGAGCTGTTTTTT	CASSKGITVAGELFF
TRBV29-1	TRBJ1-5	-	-	TGCAGCGTTGGGGAAGGGGACCAGCCCCAGCATTTT	CSVGEGDQPQHF
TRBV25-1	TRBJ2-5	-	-	TGTGCCAGCAGTGAGGCAGGATGGGGAGAGACCCAGTACTTC	CASSEAGWGETQYF
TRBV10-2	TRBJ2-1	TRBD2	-	TGCGCCAGCAGTGAACTAGCGGAGCCGAACAATGAGCAGTTCTTC	CASSELAEPNNEQFF
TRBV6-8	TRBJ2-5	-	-	TGTGCCACCACCAAAGGGGTGCGCGTCGGAGAGACCCAGTACTTC	CATTKGVRVGETQYF
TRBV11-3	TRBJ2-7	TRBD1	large	TGTGCCAGCAGCAGTACAGGGGGCCGCTACGAGCAGTACTTC	CASSSTGGRYEQYF
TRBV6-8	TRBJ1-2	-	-	TGTGCCAGCAGTACAGGGTTTGTTTATGGCTACACCTTC	CASSTGFVYGYTF